This TCR beta chain appears in the sequencing data of a study of Ad26.COV2.S vaccination and SARS-CoV-2 variants. Measured with immunoSEQ multiplex PCR; TCRdb has only the in-frame clones, and not every one. The data show a few hundred thousand clones, with roughly 87% seen just once and roughly 3.1% held by the top ten. Described treatment: about 20 received Ad26.COV2.S at low or high dose, single or two shots; several received placebo; per-sample allocation not given. Day 63 after the first vaccine or placebo injection was the time point for sampling. Here the sequenced sample was peripheral blood, taken in a trial of Ad26.COV2.S vaccine versus placebo. The TCR comes from a person between 18 and 60 years old who received the Ad26.COV2.S COVID-19 vaccine or a placebo.

CDR3 region: CASSPGQEQYF. In nucleotides, the CDR3 is TGTGCCAGCAGCCCAGGACAGGAGCAGTACTTC. V is TRBV7-9 and J is TRBJ2-7, with D maybe TRBD1 (6 bases). Germline CDR1 is SEHNR and CDR2 is FQNEAQ (reference sequence). This CDR3 is built from 11 residues. V gave up 5 bases and J gave up 7 bases, with 9 bases separating them.